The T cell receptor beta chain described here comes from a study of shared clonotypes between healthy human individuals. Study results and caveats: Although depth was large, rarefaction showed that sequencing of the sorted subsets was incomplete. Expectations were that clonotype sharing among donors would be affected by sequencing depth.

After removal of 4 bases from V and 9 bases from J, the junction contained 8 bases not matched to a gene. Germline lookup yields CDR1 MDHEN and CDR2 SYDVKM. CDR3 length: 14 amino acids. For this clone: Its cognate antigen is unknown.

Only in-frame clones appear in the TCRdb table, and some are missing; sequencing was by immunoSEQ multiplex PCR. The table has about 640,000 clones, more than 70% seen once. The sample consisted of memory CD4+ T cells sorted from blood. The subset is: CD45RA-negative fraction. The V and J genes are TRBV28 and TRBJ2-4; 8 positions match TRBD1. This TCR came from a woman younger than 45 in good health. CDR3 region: CASSSQGARGIQYF. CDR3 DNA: TGTGCCAGCAGTTCCCAGGGGGCGCGGGGCATTCAGTACTTC.